What follows are 30 T cell receptor beta chains derived from one specimen sequenced in a study of CD8+CD57+ T cells in acquired aplastic anemia. For CDR3 and TCR beta VDJ profiling, genomic DNA was the template used. Each CDR3 protein gets one entry after TCRdb re-called the reads with MiXCR. The data hold about 170,000 distinct CDR3 sequences, with 60% to 70% observed a single time. The sequencing input was sorted CD4+, CD8+, or CD8+CD57+ T cells (not recorded which) from PBMCs. Source of these receptors: a human donor in good health.

This clonotype has at least ten counts. The V and J genes are TRBV7-2 and TRBJ2-1; 7 positions agree with TRBD2. The CDR3 spans 16 residues. The V gene end was trimmed by 0 bases and the J gene end by 8 bases; junction bases not matched to a gene: 10. Germline lookup yields CDR1 SGHTA and CDR2 FQGNSA. The CDR3 DNA reads as TGTGCCAGCAGCTTAGCCGGCGGGAGCAGATGGGATGAGCAGTTCTTC. Translating it yields CASSLAGGSRWDEQFF.

This clonotype was observed many times. This chain connects TRBV5-1 to TRBJ2-3, with D uncertain. V lost 0 bases, J lost 0 bases, and 14 bases lay in between. Germline V lookup: CDR1 SGHRS, CDR2 YFSETQ. This CDR3 spans 17 amino acids. CDR3 bases: TGCGCCAGCAGCTTGGAAGAGCTCCTTACTAGCACAGATACGCAGTATTTT. Translated, it gives CASSLEELLTSTDTQYF.

This clonotype was found a few times. Sequence at one end of the junction differs from germline and may be a read error. V gene TRBV6-5 combines with J gene TRBJ1-5; a possible D gene is TRBD1 (5 bases). The CDR3 is 14 amino acids. Germline CDR1 MNHEY, CDR2 SVGAGI. CDR3 protein: CAISDDSLYQPQHF. CDR3 nucleotides: TGTGCCATCAGTGACGACAGCCTCTATCAGCCCCAGCATTTT.

V and J are TRBV11-1 and TRBJ2-3, with 9 bases matching TRBD1. The ends lost 6 bases at V and 5 bases at J; junction bases unmatched: 12. CDR1 SGHAT and CDR2 FQDESV come from the germline V gene (reference sequence). The CDR3 has 16 amino acids. CDR3 sequence reads: CASSSNTGGEGDTQYF. CDR3 coding DNA: TGTGCCAGCAGTTCGAACACAGGGGGCGAAGGAGATACGCAGTATTTT.

The chain is built from TRBV25-1 and TRBJ2-1; TRBD1 matches 7 bases. Germline V gene lookup returns CDR1 MGHDK and CDR2 SYGVNS. This CDR3 contains 15 residues. The trim removed 6 bases at V and 7 bases at J, leaving 12 bases unmatched. In DNA form, the CDR3 reads TGTGCCAGCAGCGAACTCACCGGGACAGAGAATGAGCAGTTCTTC. As protein: CASSELTGTENEQFF.

The rearrangement links TRBV20-1 to TRBJ1-5; the D gene is possibly TRBD1 (6 bases). This CDR3 has 15 residues. With 3 bases removed from V and 4 bases from J, the gap between germline ends came to 16 bases. CDR1 and CDR2 (germline): DFQATT, SNEGSKA (reference sequence). DNA of the CDR3: TGCAGTGCTAGGCCTCTGGGGGGCCAAAATCAGCCCCAGCATTTT. Protein sequence: CSARPLGGQNQPQHF.

A few counts support this clonotype. This chain connects TRBV10-3 to TRBJ1-1; TRBD1 might be the D (5 bases). Between the trimmed V and J ends, which lost 9 bases and 1 base, there was a span of 27 bases. Germline V gene lookup returns CDR1 ENHRY and CDR2 SYGVKD. The CDR3 spans 18 residues. In DNA, the CDR3 is TGTGCCATTGCCGGGGGGGGGGGGGGGAGGACCGCGAACACTGAAGCTTTCTTT. This translates into CAIAGGGGGRTANTEAFF.

This clonotype showed up just a few times. The chain uses TRBV7-9 and TRBJ1-1; 7 bases align to TRBD1. The length of the CDR3 is 12 residues. The V gene end was trimmed by 10 bases and the J gene end by 2 bases; junction bases not matched to a gene: 4. Germline V lookup: CDR1 SEHNR, CDR2 FQNEAQ (reference sequence). The CDR3 sequence is CATGQANTEAFF. The CDR3 region has the DNA TGTGCCACCGGACAGGCAAACACTGAAGCTTTCTTT.

This clonotype was recorded at least ten times. V is TRBV4-3 and J is TRBJ2-7, with 11 nucleotides matching TRBD1. Unmatched junction bases numbered 5, after V lost 2 bases and J lost 5 bases. The CDR3 totals 15 residues. Germline values: CDR1 LGHNA, CDR2 YSLEER. The DNA for the CDR3 is TGCGCCAGCAGCCAACAGGACAGGGGGCTGCACGAGCAGTACTTC. Encoded protein: CASSQQDRGLHEQYF.

The chain couples TRBV13 to TRBJ2-5, with D unresolved. Germline V gene lookup returns CDR1 PRHDT and CDR2 FYEKMQ (reference sequence). V was cut by 4 bases and J by 0 bases, with 9 bases left in between. This CDR3 is 14 amino acids long. CDR3: CASSSRTDQETQYF. CDR3 DNA: TGTGCCAGCAGCTCAAGGACCGACCAAGAGACCCAGTACTTC.

J is TRBJ2-7 and V is TRBV20-1; 10 bases line up with TRBD1. There are 12 residues in the CDR3. Looked up from germline, CDR1 is DFQATT and CDR2 is SNEGSKA (reference sequence). V was clipped by 5 bases and J by 6 bases; unmatched bases: 4. Here the CDR3 DNA reads TGCAGTGCTGGGGACAGGGGAGGCGAGCAGTACTTC. Translation gives CSAGDRGGEQYF.

This CDR3 is CASSLNEGAGNTIYF. CDR3 nucleotides: TGTGCCAGCAGCCTTAACGAGGGGGCGGGAAACACCATATATTTT. V gene TRBV9 combines with J gene TRBJ1-3; 7 positions agree with TRBD1. There are 15 residues in the CDR3. Germline CDR1 and CDR2: SGDLS and YYNGEE. The V segment lost 4 bases and the J segment 4 bases; nucleotides outside the gene matches: 8.

This clonotype showed up just once. This chain uses TRBV9 with TRBJ2-7; D is undetermined. Germline loops: CDR1 SGDLS, CDR2 YYNGEE. This CDR3 is built from 14 residues. Trimming cost V 0 bases and J 3 bases, with 10 bases left between them. The CDR3 region is CASSVDRANYEQYF. In DNA, the CDR3 is TGTGCCAGCAGCGTAGACCGGGCTAACTACGAGCAGTACTTC.

This sequence joins TRBV6-5 and TRBJ1-1; no clear D. Germline CDR1 MNHEY, CDR2 SVGAGI. There are 13 residues in the CDR3. V lost 6 bases to trimming and J lost 5 bases, with 13 bases between them. Here the CDR3 reads CASRPPLGTEAFF. The CDR3, as DNA: TGTGCCAGCAGACCCCCTTTAGGTACTGAAGCTTTCTTT.

This clonotype was detected once. This sequence joins TRBV20-1 and TRBJ2-5; the D is unclear. V was pared by 4 bases and J by 4 bases, with 13 bases between. The CDR3 covers 13 residues. Germline CDR1 and CDR2: DFQATT and SNEGSKA (reference sequence). The CDR3 loop reads CSAKSTARETQYF. The CDR3 coding sequence is TGCAGTGCTAAAAGTACGGCCCGAGAGACCCAGTACTTC.

The genes are TRBV7-9 and TRBJ1-3, with 7 bases that match TRBD1. CDR1 and CDR2 from the germline V gene are SEHNR and FQNEAQ (reference sequence). This CDR3 comprises 18 residues. Trimming at V came to 4 bases and at J to 2 bases, leaving 14 bases not matched to a gene. The CDR3 region is CASSSTRDDRVPGNTIYF. DNA for the CDR3: TGTGCCAGCAGCTCGACTCGGGACGACAGGGTTCCTGGAAACACCATATATTTT.

The chain has TRBV29-1 and TRBJ2-7; the match to TRBD1 covers 10 bases. Trimming took 6 bases from V and 2 from J; bases not matched to a gene: 7. CDR1 SQVTM and CDR2 ANQGSEA come from the germline V gene. The CDR3 has 14 amino acids. In DNA, the CDR3 is TGCAGCGTATCGGGACAGGGGCCAGCCTACGAGCAGTACTTC. Its translation: CSVSGQGPAYEQYF.

The chain combines TRBV19 with TRBJ2-7, with unresolved D. CDR1 is LNHDA, CDR2 SQIVND, per germline (reference sequence). The CDR3 has 16 residues. Trimming removed 9 bases from V and 4 bases from J, with 25 bases in between. CDR3 sequence reads: CASSLIGGSARYEQYF. The DNA of the CDR3 is TGTGCCAGCAGCTTAATCGGCGGAAGCGCGCGGTACGAGCAGTACTTC.

In the case of this clonotype: A single base separates this from a much larger clone, so it may be a read error. The gene calls are TRBV11-2 and TRBJ1-2; TRBD1 might be the D (5 bases). Germline CDR1 reads SGHAT; CDR2 reads FQNNGV. CDR3 length equals 16 residues. CDR3 amino acids: CASSPSRAGRIYCYTF. CDR3 DNA: TGTGCCAGCAGTCCCTCCAGGGCAGGGCGGATCTATTGCTACACCTTC.

V usage is TRBV24-1 and J usage is TRBJ2-5; D may match TRBD1 or TRBD2 (7 bases each). The CDR3 spans 16 residues. The V and J ends lost 4 bases and 5 bases respectively, with 19 bases between them. The germline gives CDR1 KGHDR, CDR2 SFDVKD. In DNA form, the CDR3 reads TGTGCCACCAGTGAAACTCGGGGGGCCAGGGGGGAGACCCAGTACTTC. This codes for CATSETRGARGETQYF.

There are a few counts of this clonotype. This chain connects TRBV19 to TRBJ2-5; TRBD2 matches at 11 bases. Germline CDR1 LNHDA, CDR2 SQIVND (reference sequence). V gave up 3 bases and J gave up 4 bases; unmatched junction bases: 4. The CDR3 is made up of 15 amino acids. The CDR3 protein is CASSIGLAGGETQYF. For the CDR3, the DNA is TGTGCCAGTAGTATTGGGCTAGCGGGGGGAGAGACCCAGTACTTC.

This rearrangement joins TRBV6-4 to TRBJ2-1, with D unresolved. With 0 bases removed from V and 10 bases from J, the gap between germline ends came to 10 bases. CDR1 MRHNA and CDR2 SNTAGT come from the germline V gene. CDR3 size: 13 residues. CDR3 in amino acids: CASSDSGGWEQFF. CDR3 coding DNA: TGTGCCAGCAGTGACTCAGGCGGATGGGAGCAGTTCTTC.

V and J are TRBV7-9 and TRBJ1-2; D is unresolved. Germline CDR1 SEHNR, CDR2 FQNEAQ (reference sequence). V was cut by 1 base and J by 6 bases, with 6 bases left in between. The CDR3 spans 12 residues. CDR3 bases: TGTGCCAGCAGCTTAGGAGGGAATGGCTACACCTTC. Translated, it gives CASSLGGNGYTF.

The rearrangement links TRBV3-1 to TRBJ2-7; 10 bases match TRBD1. CDR3 length: 16 residues. CDR1 LGHDT and CDR2 YNNKEL come from the germline V gene (reference sequence). The V and J ends lost 4 bases and 3 bases, in that order; junction bases with no gene match: 9. CDR3 region: CASSRSGTGVIYEQYF. The CDR3 nucleotides read TGTGCCAGCAGCCGTTCCGGGACAGGGGTCATCTACGAGCAGTACTTC.

This clonotype showed up many times. The genes are TRBV11-2 and TRBJ2-3; D tentatively reads TRBD1 or TRBD2 (5 bases each). Germline V gene data show CDR1 as SGHAT and CDR2 as FQNNGV. V shed 4 bases and J shed 1 base, with 9 bases lying between them. CDR3 size: 14 residues. The CDR3 is CASSSGRRTDTQYF. The CDR3 nucleotides read TGTGCCAGCAGCTCGGGACGACGCACAGATACGCAGTATTTT.

This chain joins TRBV10-1 and TRBJ2-7, with 8 bases aligning to TRBD1. Losses at the gene ends were 3 bases for V and 2 bases for J; bases not matched to a gene: 6. This CDR3 comprises 15 residues. Germline lookup yields CDR1 WNHNN and CDR2 SYGVQD (reference sequence). The CDR3 sequence is CASSEDRGVPYEQYF. CDR3 nucleotide sequence: TGCGCCAGCAGTGAAGACAGGGGAGTTCCCTACGAGCAGTACTTC.

The chain uses TRBV20-1 and TRBJ1-1, with 10 bases that match TRBD1. CDR1 is DFQATT, CDR2 SNEGSKA, per germline (reference sequence). This CDR3 is built from 13 residues. The trim removed 8 bases at V and 6 bases at J, leaving 9 bases unmatched. As DNA, the CDR3 is TGCAGTACGAGACAGGGGGCGCTTCCTGAAGCTTTCTTT. Translating it yields CSTRQGALPEAFF.

This clonotype came up many times. The rearrangement links TRBV5-8 to TRBJ2-1, with TRBD2 as a possible D gene (5 bases). The CDR3 is made up of 16 amino acids. Trimming left V 1 base short and J 2 bases short, with 13 bases between. Germline-derived CDR1 and CDR2 are SGHTS and YDEGEE. For the CDR3, the DNA is TGTGCCAGCAGCTTGTTTGTCGGAGGACCCTACAATGAGCAGTTCTTC. As protein: CASSLFVGGPYNEQFF.

This clonotype was found many times. CDR3 nucleotides: TGTGCCAGCAGCTTAACACGGGAGCACAATGAGCAGTTCTTC. Protein: CASSLTREHNEQFF. V gene TRBV7-9 combines with J gene TRBJ2-1; D is perhaps TRBD2 (6 bases). This CDR3 contains 14 residues. Germline CDR1 SEHNR, CDR2 FQNEAQ (reference sequence). V lost 2 bases and J 5 bases, leaving 10 bases between the germline ends.

The chain links TRBV29-1 to TRBJ2-3; either TRBD1 or TRBD2 may supply D (5 bases each). V was trimmed by 3 bases and J by 6 bases, leaving 13 bases between them. The V gene's germline CDR1 is SQVTM and CDR2 ANQGSEA. The CDR3 length is 13 residues. The CDR3: CSVEGRRVDTQYF. The CDR3, as DNA: TGCAGCGTTGAGGGACGCCGCGTGGATACGCAGTATTTT.